This T cell receptor (beta chain) emerged from a study of T cell responses to AZD1222 COVID-19 vaccine. Study-level findings and limits: Only a handful of people who got AZD1222 tested seropositive at baseline.

For this clone: Its cognate antigen is unknown.

This table comes from immunoSEQ multiplex PCR, and its TCRdb copy is limited to in-frame clones, with some not included. The repertoire holds over 75,000 clones, with approximately 92% as singletons. The CDR3 spans 11 residues. Trimming left V 5 bases short and J 3 bases short, with 2 bases between. From germline, CDR1 is MNHEY and CDR2 SMNVEV (reference sequence). The sequencing here drew on peripheral blood, taken on day 0 of AZD1222 vaccination. The chain carries TRBV27 and TRBJ2-1; no definite D call. This TCR came from an adult in good health. As DNA, the CDR3 is TGTGCCAGCAGTGGCTACAATGAGCAGTTCTTC. As protein: CASSGYNEQFF.